This note documents a single T cell receptor beta chain sequence. This sample is drawn from a study of blood T cell repertoires in COVID-19. Study details: The United States, Italy and Spain provided the acute and convalescent COVID-19 samples. T cells, B-cell-depleted T cells, or PBMCs provided the cDNA or gDNA that served as material.

Authors' processing steps: Counts of nucleated cells, estimated from reference gene primer amplification, were obtained. Sequencing was performed with immunoSEQ multiplex PCR; in TCRdb, only in-frame clones are kept and a portion is missing. That table furnishes V, J and clone size, whereas the DNA furnished D and trimming. The sample comprises about 99,000 clones, roughly nine tenths of which are singletons, and around 3.7% rests with the top ten. Trimming pared 3 bases from V and 2 bases from J, leaving 16 bases between. The CDR3 is made up of 15 amino acids. CDR1 and CDR2 (germline): GTSNPN, SVGIG (reference sequence).

This clonotype was obtained from an older woman with acute or convalescent COVID-19. Source material: peripheral blood. The chain is built from TRBV30 and TRBJ1-1, with a possible D match to TRBD1 (6 bases). CDR3 in DNA: TGTGCCTGGAGGACTACCGGGACACGAAACACTGAAGCTTTCTTT. This encodes CAWRTTGTRNTEAFF.